This TCR beta chain stems from a study of lymphopenia after photon versus proton radiotherapy. Libraries were prepared by immunoSEQ multiplex PCR; TCRdb keeps only in-frame clonotypes and omits some of them. The sample includes under 25,000 clones, 85% of them seen just once. This CDR3 spans 11 amino acids. CDR1 is MNHEY, CDR2 SVGAGI, per germline. V dropped 5 bases and J dropped 10 bases, with 9 bases sitting between them. The sequence was obtained from a man between 60 and 70 years old with pancreatic cancer. The material sequenced was peripheral blood, taken from a patient treated with photon-based radiotherapy. The chain recombines TRBV6-5 with TRBJ2-1; TRBD2 is a possible D gene (6 bases). The CDR3, as DNA: TGTGCCAGCAGTCCAGGACTAGAGCAGTTCTTC. Its translation: CASSPGLEQFF.